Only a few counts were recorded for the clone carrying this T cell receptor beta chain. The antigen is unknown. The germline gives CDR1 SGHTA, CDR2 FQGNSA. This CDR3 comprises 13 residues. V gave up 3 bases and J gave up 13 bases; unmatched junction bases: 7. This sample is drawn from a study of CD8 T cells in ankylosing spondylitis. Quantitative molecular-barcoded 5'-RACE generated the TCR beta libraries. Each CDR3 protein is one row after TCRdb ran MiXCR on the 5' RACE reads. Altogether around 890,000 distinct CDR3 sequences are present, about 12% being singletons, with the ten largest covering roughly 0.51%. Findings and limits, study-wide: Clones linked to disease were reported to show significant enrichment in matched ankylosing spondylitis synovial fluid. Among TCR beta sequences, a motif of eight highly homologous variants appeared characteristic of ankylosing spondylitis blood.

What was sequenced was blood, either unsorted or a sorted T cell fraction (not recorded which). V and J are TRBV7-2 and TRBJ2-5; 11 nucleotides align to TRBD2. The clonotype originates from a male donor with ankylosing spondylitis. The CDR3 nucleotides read TGTGCCAGCAGCTTTCTAGCGGGAGGTAGTTGGTACTTC. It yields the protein CASSFLAGGSWYF.